The rows below give T cell receptor beta chains drawn from one sample of a study of cytomegalovirus exposure and HLA in healthy donors. TCRdb keeps only in-frame clones here, not all; method: immunoSEQ multiplex PCR. The sample has 90,000 to 150,000 clones, around three quarters seen once. The source material was PBMCs. These receptor sequences come from a young woman in good health and CMV-seropositive. CDR3s include the opening cysteine and the closing phenylalanine or tryptophan. A D gene is named only where the DNA matches it firmly. The listing skips clone size in some rows; elsewhere it reads once, few, many or a size class.

D	size	V	J	CDR3	DNA
-	-	TRBV7-6	TRBJ2-7	CASSLAFGKEQYF	TGTGCCAGCAGCTTAGCGTTTGGCAAGGAGCAGTACTTC
-	few	TRBV10-3	TRBJ2-7	CAISEPKRDTGPSYEQYF	TGTGCCATCAGTGAGCCTAAAAGGGACACTGGACCTTCCTACGAGCAGTACTTC
TRBD2	-	TRBV28	TRBJ2-1	CASSLTSVVRGEQFF	TGTGCCAGCAGTTTAACTAGCGTAGTTAGAGGTGAGCAGTTCTTC
-	once	TRBV16	TRBJ2-3	CASLRVATDTQYF	TGTGCCAGCTTGCGGGTGGCCACAGATACGCAGTATTTT
TRBD1	once	TRBV10-3	TRBJ1-1	CAISRTGGALGTEAFF	TGTGCCATCAGTAGGACAGGGGGCGCGTTGGGCACTGAAGCTTTCTTT
TRBD1	-	TRBV2	TRBJ1-2	CASSKDRGNGYTF	TGTGCCAGCAGTAAAGACAGGGGAAATGGCTACACCTTC
-	-	TRBV10-3	TRBJ2-1	CAISYSPRDEQFF	TGTGCCATCAGTTACTCCCCGCGGGATGAGCAGTTCTTC
-	-	TRBV18	TRBJ2-1	CASSAGGGPSYNEQFF	TGTGCCAGCTCAGCCGGCGGGGGCCCCTCCTACAATGAGCAGTTCTTC
TRBD2	once	TRBV5-1	TRBJ2-7	CASSFASSGGARYEQYF	TGCGCCAGCAGCTTTGCTTCTAGCGGGGGGGCCCGGTACGAGCAGTACTTC
TRBD1	-	TRBV27	TRBJ1-2	CASSLLTGANYGYTF	TGTGCCAGCAGTCTATTGACAGGGGCTAACTATGGCTACACCTTC
TRBD1	-	TRBV28	TRBJ1-5	CASSSTGGAGQPQHF	TGTGCCAGCAGTTCAACAGGGGGCGCGGGGCAGCCCCAGCATTTT
-	-	TRBV7-9	TRBJ2-2	CASSLQADLNTGELFF	TGTGCCAGCAGCTTACAGGCAGACCTGAACACCGGGGAGCTGTTTTTT
-	-	TRBV20-1	TRBJ2-5	CSAPRGTQYF	TGCAGTGCCCCTCGAGGGACCCAGTACTTC
-	-	TRBV9	TRBJ1-2	CASSVAGGGYGYTF	TGTGCCAGCAGCGTAGCCGGGGGTGGCTATGGCTACACCTTC
-	-	TRBV5-3	TRBJ1-5	CARSYGGQGEQPQHF	TGTGCCAGAAGCTACGGGGGGCAGGGTGAGCAGCCCCAGCATTTT
TRBD2	-	TRBV7-9	TRBJ2-6	CASSATSGGSSGANVLTF	TGTGCCAGCAGCGCGACTAGCGGGGGGAGCTCTGGGGCCAACGTCCTGACTTTC
-	-	TRBV7-2	TRBJ2-5	CASSLAARRQETQYF	TGTGCCAGCAGCTTAGCGGCCCGCAGGCAAGAGACCCAGTACTTC
TRBD2	-	TRBV4-1	TRBJ2-1	CASSLSGSSYNEQFF	TGCGCCAGCAGCCTTAGCGGGAGCTCCTACAATGAGCAGTTCTTC
-	-	TRBV19	TRBJ1-5	CASSIAYQPQHF	TGTGCCAGTAGTATAGCGTATCAGCCCCAGCATTTT
TRBD1	-	TRBV5-1	TRBJ2-7	CASSPQGQGPYEQYF	TGCGCCAGCAGCCCACAGGGACAGGGCCCCTACGAGCAGTACTTC
-	once	TRBV28	TRBJ1-3	CASSFPGARGNTIYF	TGTGCCAGCAGTTTCCCAGGGGCGCGGGGAAACACCATATATTTT
TRBD2	-	TRBV29-1	TRBJ2-7	CSVRLAGGEQYF	TGCAGCGTTCGACTAGCGGGGGGCGAGCAGTACTTC
TRBD2	-	TRBV11-2	TRBJ2-3	CASSLVRGMITTDTQYF	TGTGCCAGCAGCTTAGTGCGGGGGATGATTACCACAGATACGCAGTATTTT
TRBD2	-	TRBV29-1	TRBJ2-1	CSVVGLAPHEQFF	TGCAGCGTTGTGGGACTAGCGCCCCATGAGCAGTTCTTC
-	-	TRBV11-2	TRBJ2-5	CASSSLGFGETQYF	TGTGCCAGCAGCTCACTAGGATTTGGAGAGACCCAGTACTTC
-	-	TRBV30	TRBJ2-7	CAYGTPDYEQYF	TGTGCCTACGGGACTCCCGACTACGAGCAGTACTTC
-	-	TRBV9	TRBJ2-7	CASSATGTAYEQYF	TGTGCCAGCAGCGCCACCGGGACTGCCTACGAGCAGTACTTC
TRBD2	-	TRBV5-1	TRBJ2-5	CASSLDTSGDQETQYF	TGCGCCAGCAGCTTGGATACTAGCGGAGACCAAGAGACCCAGTACTTC
-	-	TRBV5-4	TRBJ2-5	CASSFSGGQETQYF	TGTGCCAGCAGCTTTAGCGGAGGGCAAGAGACCCAGTACTTC
-	few	TRBV10-2	TRBJ1-2	CASSDDIGYTF	TGCGCCAGCAGTGATGACATTGGCTACACCTTC
TRBD1	-	TRBV9	TRBJ2-4	CASSVGTGKNIQYF	TGTGCCAGCAGCGTTGGGACAGGAAAAAACATTCAGTACTTC
TRBD2	-	TRBV5-1	TRBJ2-1	CASTRAPYSGGAHNEQFF	TGCGCCAGCACCCGGGCCCCCTATAGCGGGGGGGCCCACAATGAGCAGTTCTTC
TRBD2	-	TRBV10-2	TRBJ2-7	CASSPLAGTYEQYF	TGCGCCAGCAGCCCACTAGCGGGTACCTACGAGCAGTACTTC
TRBD1	-	TRBV11-2	TRBJ1-5	CASSLDGLRDSPQHF	TGTGCCAGCAGCTTAGATGGGTTGAGGGACAGTCCCCAGCATTTT
-	-	TRBV5-4	TRBJ1-2	CASRPWGGGYGYTF	TGTGCCAGCAGGCCGTGGGGGGGCGGCTATGGCTACACCTTC
TRBD1	-	TRBV28	TRBJ1-1	CASEGQVNTEAFF	TGTGCCAGCGAGGGACAGGTCAACACTGAAGCTTTCTTT
-	once	TRBV29-1	TRBJ2-3	CSVERQNTQYF	TGCAGCGTTGAACGTCAGAATACGCAGTATTTT
TRBD1	few	TRBV4-1	TRBJ2-3	CASSSQGSTDTQYF	TGCGCCAGCAGCTCACAGGGGAGCACAGATACGCAGTATTTT
-	few	TRBV6-1	TRBJ1-2	CASSERGGSEGYGYTF	TGTGCCAGCAGTGAAAGGGGGGGTTCTGAGGGTTATGGCTACACCTTC
-	-	TRBV9	TRBJ1-3	CASSVGDRTRNTIYF	TGTGCCAGCAGCGTGGGAGATCGGACTAGAAACACCATATATTTT
-	-	TRBV2	TRBJ2-5	CASRGDQETQYF	TGTGCCAGCAGGGGAGACCAAGAGACCCAGTACTTC
-	-	TRBV7-6	TRBJ2-2	CASSLTSIGTGELFF	TGTGCCAGCAGCCTTACTAGTATAGGGACCGGGGAGCTGTTTTTT
TRBD2	once	TRBV7-2	TRBJ2-7	CASSSSSGGDYEQYF	TGTGCCAGCAGCTCTTCTAGCGGGGGGGACTACGAGCAGTACTTC
-	-	TRBV6-6	TRBJ1-5	CASQLGANQPQHF	TGTGCCAGCCAGTTGGGGGCAAATCAGCCCCAGCATTTT
-	-	TRBV6-5	TRBJ2-7	CASSSAHSYEQYF	TGTGCCAGCAGTTCCGCTCACAGCTACGAGCAGTACTTC
-	-	TRBV5-1	TRBJ1-5	CASSLAEGQNRPQHF	TGCGCCAGCAGCTTGGCCGAAGGACAGAACCGCCCCCAGCATTTT
-	-	TRBV18	TRBJ2-2	CASSPRRGGELFF	TGTGCCAGCTCACCGCGGCGGGGCGGGGAGCTGTTTTTT
TRBD2	-	TRBV6-6	TRBJ2-3	CASGPSGGFTDTQYF	TGTGCCAGCGGTCCTAGCGGGGGATTCACAGATACGCAGTATTTT
-	once	TRBV7-2	TRBJ2-1	CASSPSSESYNEQFF	TGTGCCAGCAGCCCGAGTAGCGAATCCTACAATGAGCAGTTCTTC
TRBD2	-	TRBV7-2	TRBJ2-3	CASSLNWGGRSDTQYF	TGTGCCAGCAGCTTAAACTGGGGGGGACGCTCAGATACGCAGTATTTT
-	once	TRBV30	TRBJ1-5	CAWSLTGSWSNQPQHF	TGTGCCTGGAGCTTAACAGGGAGTTGGAGCAATCAGCCCCAGCATTTT
TRBD2	few	TRBV11-3	TRBJ2-1	CASSLEALAGKNEQFF	TGTGCCAGCAGCTTAGAGGCTCTAGCGGGGAAGAATGAGCAGTTCTTC
-	-	TRBV6-1	TRBJ1-6	CASSGARGGGNSPLHF	TGTGCCAGCAGTGGCGCGCGGGGGGGAGGAAATTCACCCCTCCACTTT
-	-	TRBV7-9	TRBJ2-5	CSSSPQETQYF	TGTTCCAGCAGCCCTCAAGAGACCCAGTACTTC
TRBD1	-	TRBV5-4	TRBJ1-6	CASSLEGGQYNSPLHF	TGTGCCAGCAGCTTGGAGGGGGGACAGTATAATTCACCCCTCCACTTT
-	-	TRBV5-4	TRBJ2-5	CASSPRKVGGQETQYF	TGTGCCAGCAGCCCCCGCAAAGTGGGGGGCCAAGAGACCCAGTACTTC
-	-	TRBV4-3	TRBJ1-2	CASSQERGYGYTF	TGCGCCAGCAGCCAAGAACGGGGATATGGCTACACCTTC
-	-	TRBV28	TRBJ2-5	CATSSLSEQETQYF	TGTGCCACTTCCAGCCTGTCGGAGCAAGAGACCCAGTACTTC
-	-	TRBV5-4	TRBJ2-5	CASSPGGVETQYF	TGTGCCAGCAGTCCGGGGGGCGTAGAGACCCAGTACTTC